There are many counts of the clone carrying this T cell receptor (beta chain). Its antigen is as yet unknown. Researchers took around 6 milliliters of peripheral blood at each of two time points. This sample stems from a study of prognosis after radiotherapy for stage I lung cancer. Study findings and constraints: Median unique TCR clones dropped from roughly 10,000 to 7,000 after stereotactic body radiation therapy.

V lost 5 bases, J lost 0 bases, and 6 bases stayed unmatched. The CDR3 totals 15 residues. Multiplex PCR, run in two rounds, amplified TCR beta CDR3 from genomic DNA. Specific primers for each TRBV and TRBJ gene were what first-round PCR used. TCRdb re-called the multiplex PCR reads through MiXCR, storing one row per CDR3 protein. The data show about 13,000 distinct CDR3 sequences, approximately 40% seen once. This material consisted of PBMCs, taken before or after stereotactic body radiation therapy (not recorded which). The source is a donor at least 50 years old with non-small cell lung cancer. J is TRBJ1-1 and V is TRBV12-3 or TRBV12-4; 7 nucleotides match TRBD1. The CDR3 DNA reads as TGTGCCAGCAGTCCCACGGGACAGCTGAACACTGAAGCTTTCTTT. This sequence encodes CASSPTGQLNTEAFF.